This T cell receptor beta chain was sequenced in a study of OX40 agonist ivuxolimab in advanced cancers. As for the study in general: Patients undergoing dose escalation presented with hepatocellular carcinoma, melanoma, renal cell or head and neck cancer.

CDR1 is SGHTA and CDR2 is FQGNSA in the germline V gene. This CDR3 contains 15 residues. V lost 2 bases and J lost 3; bases outside the gene matches: 4. The table came from immunoSEQ multiplex PCR; TCRdb's copy has only in-frame clones and leaves some out. The sample records fewer than 45,000 clones, around 84% being singletons. Overall study findings and caveats: Clonal expansion from baseline to week 6 occurred in both CD4+ and CD8+ T cells. On average, CD8+ T cells had more expanded clones than CD4+.

Exclusion of a patient followed from autoimmune disease history or systemic immunosuppression. This clone was seen only a few times. The antigen is not known. The TCR comes from an adult with an advanced solid tumor such as melanoma, head and neck, liver or kidney cancer. The sequences come from CD4+ or CD8+ T cells sorted from blood, collected in a trial of the OX40 agonist ivuxolimab. The V gene is TRBV7-2, the J gene TRBJ2-3, with 8 bases matching TRBD2. CDR3 DNA sequence: TGTGCCAGCAGCTTAACGGGGGGGAGAACAGATACGCAGTATTTT. It specifies CASSLTGGRTDTQYF.